This T cell receptor beta chain originates from a study of blood T cells in healthy people across ages. Next came a second PCR, run for roughly 6 to 11 cycles, which used a sample-barcoded 5' primer along with a J-beta primer mix. TCRdb re-analysed the 5' RACE reads in MiXCR, keeping a single row per CDR3 protein. The sample holds some 700,000 distinct CDR3 sequences, approximately 39% seen once. CDR1 and CDR2 (germline): MGHRA, YSYEKL. There are 16 residues in the CDR3. The chain joins TRBV4-1 to TRBJ2-7; D gene unclear. The J call may be incorrect, as the DNA end agrees better with TRBJ2-5. This receptor was taken from a woman aged 60-75 years in good health. Sequencing was performed on blood. The CDR3 reads CASSQDWSTDGETQYF. For the CDR3, the DNA is TGCGCCAGCAGCCAAGATTGGTCAACTGATGGCGAGACCCAGTACTTC.